The rows below give T cell receptor beta chains drawn from one sample of a study of shared clonotypes between healthy human individuals. Only in-frame clones appear in the TCRdb table, and some are missing; sequencing was by immunoSEQ multiplex PCR. Here the sample spans millions of clones, approximately 94% being singletons. The sample consisted of naive CD8+ T cells sorted from blood. The receptors shown here come from a man aged 18 to 30 in good health. Each CDR3 is given with its conserved first and last residue. D genes are given only for firm matches. Size is omitted from some rows. Given values are once, few, many or a class for expanded clones.

D gene: TRBD1; clone size: once; V gene: TRBV14; J gene: TRBJ2-1; CDR3 DNA: TGTGCCAGCAGCCTAGGGACAGGGACAAACAATGAGCAGTTCTTC; CDR3 protein: CASSLGTGTNNEQFF
D gene: NA; clone size: once; V gene: TRBV4-1; J gene: TRBJ2-2; CDR3 DNA: TGCGCCAGCAGCCAGACGACAGTTGGGGAGCTGTTTTTT; CDR3 protein: CASSQTTVGELFF
D gene: NA; clone size: NA; V gene: TRBV6-5; J gene: TRBJ2-5; CDR3 DNA: TGTGCCAGCAGTTACGACCTTGAGGAGACCCAGTACTTC; CDR3 protein: CASSYDLEETQYF
D gene: TRBD2; clone size: NA; V gene: TRBV6-5; J gene: TRBJ2-7; CDR3 DNA: TGTGCCAGCAGTCCTGGACTAGGCCTGGAAGAGCAGTACTTC; CDR3 protein: CASSPGLGLEEQYF
D gene: NA; clone size: NA; V gene: TRBV10-3; J gene: TRBJ2-1; CDR3 DNA: TGTGCCATCAGGCCGGGACTGTACAATGAGCAGTTCTTC; CDR3 protein: CAIRPGLYNEQFF
D gene: TRBD1; clone size: NA; V gene: TRBV13; J gene: TRBJ2-3; CDR3 DNA: TGTGCCAGCAGCCCCGTCGGGACAGGGGTTGATACGCAGTATTTT; CDR3 protein: CASSPVGTGVDTQYF
D gene: TRBD2; clone size: few; V gene: TRBV27; J gene: TRBJ2-1; CDR3 DNA: TGTGCCAGCAGTCCCGGTACTAGCGGGTACAATGAGCAGTTCTTC; CDR3 protein: CASSPGTSGYNEQFF
D gene: NA; clone size: NA; V gene: TRBV5-1; J gene: TRBJ2-7; CDR3 DNA: TGCGCCAGCAGCTTGGGTCCAGATACCTACGAGCAGTACTTC; CDR3 protein: CASSLGPDTYEQYF
D gene: NA; clone size: NA; V gene: TRBV25-1; J gene: TRBJ1-1; CDR3 DNA: TGTGCCAGCAACCTGGGGAAGGGGCCGAGGACTGAAGCTTTCTTT; CDR3 protein: CASNLGKGPRTEAFF
D gene: TRBD1; clone size: NA; V gene: TRBV5-1; J gene: TRBJ2-7; CDR3 DNA: TGCGCCAGCAGCTCGGACAGGGGCTACGAGCAGTACTTC; CDR3 protein: CASSSDRGYEQYF
D gene: TRBD2; clone size: NA; V gene: TRBV4-3; J gene: TRBJ2-1; CDR3 DNA: TGCGCCAGCAGTCTAGCGGGATACAATGAGCAGTTCTTC; CDR3 protein: CASSLAGYNEQFF
D gene: NA; clone size: NA; V gene: TRBV19; J gene: TRBJ1-5; CDR3 DNA: TGTGCCAGTAGTATGGTAGGGAAGCTGGATCAGCCCCAGCATTTT; CDR3 protein: CASSMVGKLDQPQHF
D gene: NA; clone size: few; V gene: TRBV28; J gene: TRBJ1-6; CDR3 DNA: TGTGCCAGCAGTTGGGGGACGGATAATTCACCCCTCCACTTT; CDR3 protein: CASSWGTDNSPLHF
D gene: NA; clone size: NA; V gene: TRBV6-1; J gene: TRBJ1-4; CDR3 DNA: TGTGCCAGCAGTGAGACCTCGGGGATTAATGAAAAACTGTTTTTT; CDR3 protein: CASSETSGINEKLFF
D gene: NA; clone size: NA; V gene: TRBV12-5; J gene: TRBJ2-2; CDR3 DNA: TGTGCTAGTGCCAACGGCCTCACCGGGGAGCTGTTTTTT; CDR3 protein: CASANGLTGELFF
D gene: NA; clone size: NA; V gene: TRBV7-6; J gene: TRBJ1-2; CDR3 DNA: TGTGCCAGCAGCTTAGTTGTAGCAGGGACTAACTATGGCTACACCTTC; CDR3 protein: CASSLVVAGTNYGYTF
D gene: NA; clone size: NA; V gene: TRBV4-3; J gene: TRBJ2-7; CDR3 DNA: TGCGCCAGCAGCCAAGTGGAGGGAGGCTACGAGCAGTACTTC; CDR3 protein: CASSQVEGGYEQYF
D gene: TRBD2; clone size: NA; V gene: TRBV11-2; J gene: TRBJ2-1; CDR3 DNA: TGTGCCAGCAGAGCCGGACTAGCTTCCTACAATGAGCAGTTCTTC; CDR3 protein: CASRAGLASYNEQFF
D gene: TRBD1; clone size: NA; V gene: TRBV6-6; J gene: TRBJ1-4; CDR3 DNA: TGTGCCAGCCTAGCCCCGGGACAGGGATCCGAAAAACTGTTTTTT; CDR3 protein: CASLAPGQGSEKLFF
D gene: TRBD1; clone size: NA; V gene: TRBV11-3; J gene: TRBJ1-5; CDR3 DNA: TGTGCCAGCAGCCAAAGCACGCGGACAGGCAGAAATCAGCCCCAGCATTTT; CDR3 protein: CASSQSTRTGRNQPQHF
D gene: NA; clone size: NA; V gene: TRBV4-2; J gene: TRBJ2-1; CDR3 DNA: TGTGCCAGCAGCCAAGAATGGCGGCCAAGCTCCTACAATGAGCAGTTCTTC; CDR3 protein: CASSQEWRPSSYNEQFF
D gene: NA; clone size: few; V gene: TRBV19; J gene: TRBJ1-4; CDR3 DNA: TGTGCCAGTATTTCGGGCAGAACTATAGGTGAAAAACTGTTTTTT; CDR3 protein: CASISGRTIGEKLFF
D gene: NA; clone size: NA; V gene: TRBV9; J gene: TRBJ2-7; CDR3 DNA: TGTGCCAGCAGCGTAGATGAGGGCGAGCAGTACTTC; CDR3 protein: CASSVDEGEQYF
D gene: TRBD2; clone size: NA; V gene: TRBV13; J gene: TRBJ2-3; CDR3 DNA: TGTGCCAGCACTAGCGGGATTTCCGCAGATACGCAGTATTTT; CDR3 protein: CASTSGISADTQYF
D gene: TRBD1; clone size: NA; V gene: TRBV30; J gene: TRBJ2-7; CDR3 DNA: TGTGCCTGGAGTGGACAGGGCTCCTACGAGCAGTACTTC; CDR3 protein: CAWSGQGSYEQYF
D gene: TRBD1; clone size: NA; V gene: TRBV5-4; J gene: TRBJ2-1; CDR3 DNA: TGTGCCAGCAGCTTTATCGGACAGGCAATCAATGAGCAGTTCTTC; CDR3 protein: CASSFIGQAINEQFF
D gene: NA; clone size: NA; V gene: TRBV5-4; J gene: TRBJ1-1; CDR3 DNA: TGTGCCAGCAGCTTTAGGGGTGGGAACACTGAAGCTTTCTTT; CDR3 protein: CASSFRGGNTEAFF
D gene: NA; clone size: NA; V gene: TRBV28; J gene: TRBJ1-5; CDR3 DNA: TGTGCCAGCAGTCCCCAGGGGACGAGCAATCAGCCCCAGCATTTT; CDR3 protein: CASSPQGTSNQPQHF
D gene: NA; clone size: NA; V gene: TRBV5-1; J gene: TRBJ2-1; CDR3 DNA: TGCGCCAGCAGCTCAATTTATAACTACAATGAGCAGTTCTTC; CDR3 protein: CASSSIYNYNEQFF
D gene: NA; clone size: NA; V gene: TRBV27; J gene: TRBJ2-7; CDR3 DNA: TGTGCCAGCAAACTTGTGGCGACTTCTACCTACGAGCAGTACTTC; CDR3 protein: CASKLVATSTYEQYF
D gene: TRBD2; clone size: NA; V gene: TRBV10-2; J gene: TRBJ2-5; CDR3 DNA: TGCGCCAGCAGTTGGACTAGCGCACAAGAGACCCAGTACTTC; CDR3 protein: CASSWTSAQETQYF
D gene: NA; clone size: NA; V gene: TRBV27; J gene: TRBJ2-7; CDR3 DNA: TGTGCCAGCAGCCCCTCGCGAGGGGAGAGCTCCTACGAGCAGTACTTC; CDR3 protein: CASSPSRGESSYEQYF
D gene: TRBD1; clone size: once; V gene: TRBV4-1; J gene: TRBJ2-1; CDR3 DNA: TGCGCCAGCAGCCAGGACAGGGGGACCTACAATGAGCAGTTCTTC; CDR3 protein: CASSQDRGTYNEQFF
D gene: NA; clone size: once; V gene: TRBV5-6; J gene: TRBJ2-2; CDR3 DNA: TGTGCCAGCAGCTTGAGGCGGGAATACACCGGGGAGCTGTTTTTT; CDR3 protein: CASSLRREYTGELFF
D gene: NA; clone size: NA; V gene: TRBV10-3; J gene: TRBJ1-4; CDR3 DNA: TGTGCCATCCGGCTCGGAAAAGGGACTAATGAAAAACTGTTTTTT; CDR3 protein: CAIRLGKGTNEKLFF
D gene: TRBD2; clone size: NA; V gene: TRBV5-6; J gene: TRBJ2-3; CDR3 DNA: TGTGCCAGCAGCACTAGCGGGACGGGGCAGTATTTT; CDR3 protein: CASSTSGTGQYF
D gene: NA; clone size: NA; V gene: TRBV5-6; J gene: TRBJ1-5; CDR3 DNA: TGTGCCAGCAGCCAGGGACAAAGCAATCAGCCCCAGCATTTT; CDR3 protein: CASSQGQSNQPQHF
D gene: NA; clone size: NA; V gene: TRBV5-1; J gene: TRBJ2-3; CDR3 DNA: TGCGCCAGCAGCTTGGGGGCGGCAGGGAGGACAGATACGCAGTATTTT; CDR3 protein: CASSLGAAGRTDTQYF
D gene: NA; clone size: NA; V gene: TRBV6-5; J gene: TRBJ2-7; CDR3 DNA: TGTGCCAGCAGTTACTCTCCGGGTTCCTACGAGCAGTACTTC; CDR3 protein: CASSYSPGSYEQYF
D gene: NA; clone size: few; V gene: TRBV9; J gene: TRBJ2-7; CDR3 DNA: TGTGCCAGCAGCGAGGGGGGGTCCTACGAGCAGTACTTC; CDR3 protein: CASSEGGSYEQYF
D gene: NA; clone size: NA; V gene: TRBV6-5; J gene: TRBJ2-3; CDR3 DNA: TGTGCCAGCAGTTACGGGGACGGCACAGATACGCAGTATTTT; CDR3 protein: CASSYGDGTDTQYF
D gene: NA; clone size: NA; V gene: TRBV28; J gene: TRBJ2-1; CDR3 DNA: TGTGCCAGCAGATCAGACATAATCGAAATAAATGAGCAGTTCTTC; CDR3 protein: CASRSDIIEINEQFF